This entry lists 7 T cell receptor beta chains sequenced from one sample in a study of T cells in tumors after PD-1 blockade. This table comes from immunoSEQ multiplex PCR, and its TCRdb copy is limited to in-frame clones, with some not included. This sample has tens of thousands of clones, with around two thirds found just once. This material consisted of PBMCs, taken after anti-PD-1 treatment. These receptors were collected from a human donor with basal cell carcinoma.

By share, this clone counts as medium-sized (0.01 to 0.1%). This chain joins TRBV5-1 and TRBJ1-1; TRBD1 aligns across 9 bases. The CDR3 totals 17 residues. Germline CDR1 reads SGHRS; CDR2 reads YFSETQ. The ends lost 3 bases at V and 2 bases at J; junction bases unmatched: 11. CDR3 nucleotides: TGCGCCAGCAGCTGGCCCCGGACAGGGGATTATAACACTGAAGCTTTCTTT. This translates into CASSWPRTGDYNTEAFF.

This chain links TRBV20-1 with TRBJ2-3; D perhaps matches TRBD1 (5 bases). CDR1 DFQATT and CDR2 SNEGSKA come from the germline V gene (reference sequence). The CDR3 contains 15 residues. Trimming stripped 3 bases from V and 4 bases from J, with 17 bases between. DNA of the CDR3: TGCAGTGCTAGTCCATCAATAGGGGTCCCAGATACGCAGTATTTT. Residues: CSASPSIGVPDTQYF.

The rearrangement joins TRBV5-4 to TRBJ2-7, with 9 bases that match TRBD1. Germline CDR1 and CDR2: SGHNT and YYREEE (reference sequence). Germline trimming cut 0 bases from V and 0 bases from J; bases unmatched to any gene: 4. This CDR3 has 16 amino acids. This CDR3 reads CASSLAGTGNSYEQYF. The CDR3 DNA sequence: TGTGCCAGCAGCTTGGCCGGGACAGGGAACTCCTACGAGCAGTACTTC.

The rearrangement links TRBV12-3 or TRBV12-4 to TRBJ2-1, with 8 bases identical to TRBD2. V lost 6 bases and J lost 9; bases outside the gene matches: 7. The length of the CDR3 is 13 residues. In DNA, the CDR3 is TGTGCCAGCAGACCGGGGGGGGCGGGTGAGCAGTTCTTC. It yields the protein CASRPGGAGEQFF.

This clone has only a few counts. The chain employs TRBV30 and TRBJ1-5; D is uncertain. The CDR3 has 14 residues. Germline assignment: CDR1 GTSNPN and CDR2 SVGIG (reference sequence). V lost 2 bases and J lost 4, with 12 bases in between. CDR3 coding DNA: TGTGCCTGGAGTAAAGAAACCTTTAATCAGCCCCAGCATTTT. Protein: CAWSKETFNQPQHF.

V usage is TRBV29-1 and J usage is TRBJ2-7; D tentatively fits TRBD1 or TRBD2 (5 bases each). The ends were cut back, 7 bases at V and 0 bases at J, with 13 bases in the middle. Germline CDR1 SQVTM, CDR2 ANQGSEA. This CDR3 has 13 amino acids. The CDR3 loop reads CSASSGTSYEQYF. In DNA form, the CDR3 reads TGCAGCGCCTCGTCAGGGACCTCCTACGAGCAGTACTTC.

This clone has only a few counts. The CDR3, as DNA: TGTGCCAGCAGCTTTTTAGGGAGCAATCAGCCCCAGCATTTT. It translates to CASSFLGSNQPQHF. V usage is TRBV7-9 and J usage is TRBJ1-5; D not resolved. The CDR3 has 14 residues. Germline assignment: CDR1 SEHNR and CDR2 FQNEAQ (reference sequence). V was trimmed by 3 bases and J by 1 base, leaving 7 bases between them. Full variable domain (outside the CDR3, taken from reference TRBV7-9 and TRBJ1-5): DTGVSQNPRHKITKRGQNVTFRCDPISEHNRLYWYRQTLGQGPEFLTYFQNEAQLEKSRLLSDRFSAERPKGSFSTLEIQRTEQGDSAMYLCASSFLGSNQPQHFGDGTRLSIL.